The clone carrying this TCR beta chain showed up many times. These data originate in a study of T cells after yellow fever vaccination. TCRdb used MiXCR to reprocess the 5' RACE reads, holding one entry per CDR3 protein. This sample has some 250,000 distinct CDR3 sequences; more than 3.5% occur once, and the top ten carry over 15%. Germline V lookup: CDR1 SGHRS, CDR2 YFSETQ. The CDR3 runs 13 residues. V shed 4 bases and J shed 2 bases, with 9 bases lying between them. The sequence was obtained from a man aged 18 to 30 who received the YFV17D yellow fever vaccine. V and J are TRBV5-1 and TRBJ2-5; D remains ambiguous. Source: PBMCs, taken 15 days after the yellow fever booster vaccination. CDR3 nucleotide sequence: TGCGCCAGCAGCAAGGACCCGCAAGAGACCCAGTACTTC. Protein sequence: CASSKDPQETQYF.